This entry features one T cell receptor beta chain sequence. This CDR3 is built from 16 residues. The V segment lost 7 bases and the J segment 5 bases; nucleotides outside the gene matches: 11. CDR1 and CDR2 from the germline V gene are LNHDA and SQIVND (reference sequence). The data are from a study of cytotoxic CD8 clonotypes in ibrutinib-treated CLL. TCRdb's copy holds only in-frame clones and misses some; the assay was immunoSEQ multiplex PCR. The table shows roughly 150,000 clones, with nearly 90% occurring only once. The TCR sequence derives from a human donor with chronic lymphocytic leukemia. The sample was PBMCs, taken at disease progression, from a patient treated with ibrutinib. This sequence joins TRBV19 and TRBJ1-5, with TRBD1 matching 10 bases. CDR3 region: CASNTGQGRIDQPQHF. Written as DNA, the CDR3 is TGTGCCAGTAACACGGGACAGGGGCGTATAGATCAGCCCCAGCATTTT.